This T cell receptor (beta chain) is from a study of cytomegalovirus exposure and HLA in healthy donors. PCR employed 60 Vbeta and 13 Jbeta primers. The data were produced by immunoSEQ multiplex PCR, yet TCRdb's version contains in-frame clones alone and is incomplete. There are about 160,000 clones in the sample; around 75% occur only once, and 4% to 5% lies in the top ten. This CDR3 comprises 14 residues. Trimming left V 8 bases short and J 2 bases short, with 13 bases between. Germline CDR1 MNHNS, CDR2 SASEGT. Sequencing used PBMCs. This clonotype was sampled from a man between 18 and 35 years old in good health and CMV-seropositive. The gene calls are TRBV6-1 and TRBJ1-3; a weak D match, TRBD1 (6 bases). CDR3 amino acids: CASGGPRTGNTIYF. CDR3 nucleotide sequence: TGTGCCAGCGGGGGCCCTCGAACTGGAAACACCATATATTTT.